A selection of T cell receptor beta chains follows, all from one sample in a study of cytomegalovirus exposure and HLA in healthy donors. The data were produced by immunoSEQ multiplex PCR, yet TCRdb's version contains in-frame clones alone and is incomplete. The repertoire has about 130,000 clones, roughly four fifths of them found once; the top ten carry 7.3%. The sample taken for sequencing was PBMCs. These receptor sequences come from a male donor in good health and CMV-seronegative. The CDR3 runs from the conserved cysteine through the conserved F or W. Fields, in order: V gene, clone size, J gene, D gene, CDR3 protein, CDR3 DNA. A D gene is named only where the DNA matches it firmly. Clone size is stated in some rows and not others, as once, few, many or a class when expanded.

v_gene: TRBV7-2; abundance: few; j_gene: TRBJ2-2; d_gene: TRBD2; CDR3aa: CASRSGGANTGELFF; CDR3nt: TGTGCCAGCAGGAGCGGGGGGGCGAACACCGGGGAGCTGTTTTTT
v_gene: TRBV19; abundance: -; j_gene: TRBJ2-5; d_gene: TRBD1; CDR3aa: CASSIGGTEQETQYF; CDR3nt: TGTGCCAGTAGTATTGGTGGGACAGAACAAGAGACCCAGTACTTC
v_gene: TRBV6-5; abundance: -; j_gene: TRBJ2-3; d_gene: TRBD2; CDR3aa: CASSYSGGAADTQYF; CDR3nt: TGTGCCAGCAGTTACTCCGGGGGGGCTGCAGATACGCAGTATTTT
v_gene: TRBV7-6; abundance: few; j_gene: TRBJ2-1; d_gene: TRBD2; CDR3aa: CASSLVASGDFYNEQFF; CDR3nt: TGTGCCAGCAGCTTAGTGGCTAGCGGGGATTTCTACAATGAGCAGTTCTTC
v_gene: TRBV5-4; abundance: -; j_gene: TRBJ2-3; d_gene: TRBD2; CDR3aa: CASSLVAGGNTQYF; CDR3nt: TGTGCCAGCAGCTTGGTAGCGGGGGGAAATACGCAGTATTTT
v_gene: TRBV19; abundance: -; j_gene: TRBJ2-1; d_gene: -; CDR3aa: CASQEGGIHNEQFF; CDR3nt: TGTGCCAGTCAAGAGGGGGGGATCCACAATGAGCAGTTCTTC
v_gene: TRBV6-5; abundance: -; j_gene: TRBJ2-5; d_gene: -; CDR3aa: CASSYSAGRDTQYF; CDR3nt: TGTGCCAGCAGTTACTCGGCAGGGCGCGATACCCAGTACTTC
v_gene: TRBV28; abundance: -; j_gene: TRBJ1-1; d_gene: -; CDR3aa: CATSRGRGTLEAFF; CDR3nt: TGTGCCACGTCCCGGGGGAGGGGGACACTTGAAGCTTTCTTT
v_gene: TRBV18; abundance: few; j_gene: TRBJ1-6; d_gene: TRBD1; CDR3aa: CASSPPWDRGREPLHF; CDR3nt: TGTGCCAGCTCACCACCATGGGACAGGGGGCGCGAACCCCTCCACTTT
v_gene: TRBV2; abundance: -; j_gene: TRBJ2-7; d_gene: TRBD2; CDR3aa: CASRIRWVAGTYEQYF; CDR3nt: TGTGCCAGCAGGATCCGATGGGTAGCGGGGACCTACGAGCAGTACTTC
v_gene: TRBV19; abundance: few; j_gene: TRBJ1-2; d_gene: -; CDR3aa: CASSINSPNYGYTF; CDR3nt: TGTGCCAGTAGTATCAACAGTCCTAACTATGGCTACACCTTC
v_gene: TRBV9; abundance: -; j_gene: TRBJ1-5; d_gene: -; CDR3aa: CASSVGGYSNQPQHF; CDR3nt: TGTGCCAGCAGCGTGGGGGGATATAGCAATCAGCCCCAGCATTTT
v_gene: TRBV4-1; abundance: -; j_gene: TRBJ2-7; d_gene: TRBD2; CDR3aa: CASSLRLAGNDEQYF; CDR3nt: TGCGCCAGCAGCCTAAGACTAGCGGGGAATGACGAGCAGTACTTC
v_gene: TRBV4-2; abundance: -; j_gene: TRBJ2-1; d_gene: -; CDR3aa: CASSQEVGARYNEQFF; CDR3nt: TGTGCCAGCAGCCAAGAAGTGGGGGCTCGCTACAATGAGCAGTTCTTC
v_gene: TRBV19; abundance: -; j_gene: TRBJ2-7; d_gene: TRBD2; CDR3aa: CASSLGGGVSYEQYF; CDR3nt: TGTGCCAGTAGTCTCGGGGGAGGGGTCTCCTACGAGCAGTACTTC
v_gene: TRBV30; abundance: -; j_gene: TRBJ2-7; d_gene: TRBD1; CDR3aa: CAWRGQTHEQYF; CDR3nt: TGTGCCTGGAGGGGACAGACACACGAGCAGTACTTC
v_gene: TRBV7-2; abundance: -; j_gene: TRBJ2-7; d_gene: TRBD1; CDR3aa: CASSTGTGASRQYF; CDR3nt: TGTGCCAGCAGTACCGGGACAGGGGCCTCTAGGCAGTACTTC
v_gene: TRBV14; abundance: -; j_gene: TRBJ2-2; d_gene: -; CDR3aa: CASSQLDRNTGELFF; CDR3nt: TGTGCCAGCAGCCAACTGGACAGAAACACCGGGGAGCTGTTTTTT
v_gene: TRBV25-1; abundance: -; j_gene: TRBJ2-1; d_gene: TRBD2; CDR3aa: CASQREAYNEQFF; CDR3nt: TGTGCCAGCCAGCGGGAGGCCTACAATGAGCAGTTCTTC
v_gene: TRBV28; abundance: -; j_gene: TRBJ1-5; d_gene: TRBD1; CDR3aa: CASSSGQGGSNQPQHF; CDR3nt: TGTGCCAGCAGTTCCGGACAGGGAGGGAGCAATCAGCCCCAGCATTTT
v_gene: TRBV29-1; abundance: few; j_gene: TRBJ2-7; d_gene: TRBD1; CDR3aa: CSVEFGQGPYEQYF; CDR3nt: TGCAGCGTTGAATTTGGACAGGGGCCCTACGAGCAGTACTTC
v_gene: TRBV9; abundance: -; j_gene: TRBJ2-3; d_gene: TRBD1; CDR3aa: CASSPPAGQGTGTQYF; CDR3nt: TGTGCCAGCAGCCCCCCCGCGGGACAGGGGACTGGTACGCAGTATTTT
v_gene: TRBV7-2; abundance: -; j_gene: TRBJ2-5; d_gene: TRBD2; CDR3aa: CASSPGLAQETQYF; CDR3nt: TGTGCCAGCAGCCCCGGACTAGCTCAAGAGACCCAGTACTTC
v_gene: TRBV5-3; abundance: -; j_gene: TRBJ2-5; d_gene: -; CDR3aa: CARSLETEETQYF; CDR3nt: TGTGCCAGAAGCTTGGAGACAGAGGAGACCCAGTACTTC
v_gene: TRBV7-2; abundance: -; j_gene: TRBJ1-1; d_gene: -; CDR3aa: CASSPGLEYTEAFF; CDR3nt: TGTGCCAGCAGCCCGGGTCTGGAGTACACTGAAGCTTTCTTT
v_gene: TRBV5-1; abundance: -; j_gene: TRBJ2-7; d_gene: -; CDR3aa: CASSSKSGFYEQYF; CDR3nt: TGCGCCAGCAGCTCAAAGAGCGGGTTTTACGAGCAGTACTTC
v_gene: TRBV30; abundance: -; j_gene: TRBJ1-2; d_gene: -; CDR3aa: CAWRSDYYGYTF; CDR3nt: TGTGCCTGGAGATCTGACTACTATGGCTACACCTTC
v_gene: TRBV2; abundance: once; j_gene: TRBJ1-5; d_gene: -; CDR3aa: CASSGPGEHSNQPQHF; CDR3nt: TGTGCCAGCAGTGGGCCAGGGGAACATAGCAATCAGCCCCAGCATTTT
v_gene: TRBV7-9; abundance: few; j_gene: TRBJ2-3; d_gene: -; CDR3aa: CASSLTGGADTQYF; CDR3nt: TGTGCCAGCAGCTTAACGGGGGGCGCAGATACGCAGTATTTT
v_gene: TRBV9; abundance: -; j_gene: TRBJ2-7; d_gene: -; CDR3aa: CASSVGGGTYEQYF; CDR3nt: TGTGCCAGCAGCGTAGGCGGGGGCACCTACGAGCAGTACTTC
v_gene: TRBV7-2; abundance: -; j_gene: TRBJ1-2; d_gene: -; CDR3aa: CASSDNRADYGYTF; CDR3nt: TGTGCCAGCAGCGACAACAGGGCTGACTATGGCTACACCTTC
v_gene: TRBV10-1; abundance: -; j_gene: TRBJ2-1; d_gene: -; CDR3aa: CASSVTDSFNEQFF; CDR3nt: TGCGCCAGCAGTGTAACAGATAGTTTCAATGAGCAGTTCTTC
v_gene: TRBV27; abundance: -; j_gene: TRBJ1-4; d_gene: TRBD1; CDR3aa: CASSPGTAVSNEKLFF; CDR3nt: TGTGCCAGCAGTCCCGGGACAGCCGTCTCTAATGAAAAACTGTTTTTT